This TCR beta chain was recorded in a study of control samples from healthy donors and cancer patients. This clone occurred once. Produced via immunoSEQ multiplex PCR; TCRdb's table is partial and in-frame only. This repertoire shows approximately 82,000 clones, roughly 93% found once; its top ten account for about 1.3%. Germline V gene data show CDR1 as SGHKS and CDR2 as YYEKEE (reference sequence). Trimming cost V 0 bases and J 10 bases, with 22 bases left between them. This CDR3 contains 16 residues. Sample: PBMCs. The source is a woman aged 40 to 50 with lung cancer. The V gene is TRBV5-5, the J gene TRBJ2-5; no reliable D call. This CDR3 is CASSLGTTDSRVIQYF. The CDR3 region has the DNA TGTGCCAGCAGCTTGGGGACCACTGACTCCCGTGTGATCCAGTACTTC.